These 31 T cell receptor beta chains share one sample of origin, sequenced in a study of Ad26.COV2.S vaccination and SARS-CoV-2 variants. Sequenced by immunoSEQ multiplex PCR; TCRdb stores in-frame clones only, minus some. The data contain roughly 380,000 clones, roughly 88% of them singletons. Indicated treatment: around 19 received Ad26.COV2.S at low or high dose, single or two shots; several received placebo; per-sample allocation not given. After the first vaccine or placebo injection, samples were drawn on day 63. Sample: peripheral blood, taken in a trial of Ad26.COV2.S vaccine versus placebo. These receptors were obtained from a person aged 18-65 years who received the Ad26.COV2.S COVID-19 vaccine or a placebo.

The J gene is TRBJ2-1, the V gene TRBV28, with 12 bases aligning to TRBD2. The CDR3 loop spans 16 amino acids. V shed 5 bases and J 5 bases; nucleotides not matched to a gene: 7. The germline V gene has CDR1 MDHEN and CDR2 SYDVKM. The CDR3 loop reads CASSIRLAGVDNEQFF. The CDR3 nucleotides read TGTGCCAGCAGTATTAGACTAGCGGGGGTAGACAATGAGCAGTTCTTC.

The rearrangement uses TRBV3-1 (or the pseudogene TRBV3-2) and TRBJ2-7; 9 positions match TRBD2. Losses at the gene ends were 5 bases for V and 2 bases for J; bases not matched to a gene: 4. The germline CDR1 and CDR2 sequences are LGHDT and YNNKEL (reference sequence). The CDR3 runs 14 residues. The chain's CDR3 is CASSASGGTYEQYF. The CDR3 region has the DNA TGTGCCAGCAGCGCAAGCGGGGGGACCTACGAGCAGTACTTC.

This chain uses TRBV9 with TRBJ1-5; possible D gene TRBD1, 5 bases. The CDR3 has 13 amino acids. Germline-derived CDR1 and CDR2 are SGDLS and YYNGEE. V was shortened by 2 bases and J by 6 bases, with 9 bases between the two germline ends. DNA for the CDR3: TGTGCCAGCAGCGTGGACACGACTCAGCCCCAGCATTTT. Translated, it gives CASSVDTTQPQHF. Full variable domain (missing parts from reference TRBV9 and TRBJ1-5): DSGVTQTPKHLITATGQRVTLRCSPRSGDLSVYWYQQSLDQGLQFLIQYYNGEERAKGNILERFSAQQFPDLHSELNLSSLELGDSALYFCASSVDTTQPQHFGDGTRLSIL.

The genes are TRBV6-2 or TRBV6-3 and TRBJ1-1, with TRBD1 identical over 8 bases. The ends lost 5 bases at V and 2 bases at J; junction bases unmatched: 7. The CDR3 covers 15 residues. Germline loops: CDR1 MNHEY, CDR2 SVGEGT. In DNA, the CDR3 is TGTGCCAGCAGTGCCACAGGGGGTTCTAACACTGAAGCTTTCTTT. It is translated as CASSATGGSNTEAFF.

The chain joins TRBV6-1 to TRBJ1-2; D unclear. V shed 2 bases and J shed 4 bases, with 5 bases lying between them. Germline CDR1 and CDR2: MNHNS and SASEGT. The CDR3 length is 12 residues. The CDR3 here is CASSESPYGYTF. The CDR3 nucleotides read TGTGCCAGCAGTGAATCGCCCTATGGCTACACCTTC.

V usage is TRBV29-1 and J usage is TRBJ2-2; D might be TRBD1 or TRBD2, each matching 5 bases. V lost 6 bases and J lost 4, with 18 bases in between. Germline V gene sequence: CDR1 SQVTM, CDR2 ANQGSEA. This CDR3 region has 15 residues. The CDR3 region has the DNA TGCAGCGTCCACGAGGGGTACCCGGGCACCGGGGAGCTGTTTTTT. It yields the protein CSVHEGYPGTGELFF.

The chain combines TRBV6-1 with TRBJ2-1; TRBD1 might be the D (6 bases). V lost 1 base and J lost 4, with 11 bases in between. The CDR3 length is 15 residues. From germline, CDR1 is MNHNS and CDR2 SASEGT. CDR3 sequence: CASSEEGRGYNEQFF. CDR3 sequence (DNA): TGTGCCAGCAGTGAAGAGGGCAGGGGATACAATGAGCAGTTCTTC.

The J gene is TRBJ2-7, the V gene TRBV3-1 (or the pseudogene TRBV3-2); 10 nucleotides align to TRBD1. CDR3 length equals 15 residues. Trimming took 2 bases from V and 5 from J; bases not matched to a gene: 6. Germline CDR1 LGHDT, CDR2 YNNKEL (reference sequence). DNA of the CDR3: TGTGCCAGCAGCCAAAGGACAGGGGGTGGGGACGAGCAGTACTTC. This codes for CASSQRTGGGDEQYF.

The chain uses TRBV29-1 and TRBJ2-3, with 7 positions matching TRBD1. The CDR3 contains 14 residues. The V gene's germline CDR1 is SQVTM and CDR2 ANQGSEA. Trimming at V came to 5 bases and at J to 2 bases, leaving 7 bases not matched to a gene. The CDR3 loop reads CSVFGTVSTDTQYF. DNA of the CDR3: TGCAGCGTTTTTGGGACAGTCTCCACAGATACGCAGTATTTT.

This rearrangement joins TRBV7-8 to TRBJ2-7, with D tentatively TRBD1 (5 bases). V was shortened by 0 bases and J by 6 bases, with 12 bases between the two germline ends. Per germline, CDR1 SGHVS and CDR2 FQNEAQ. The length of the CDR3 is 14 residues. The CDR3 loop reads CASSLAIQASEQYF. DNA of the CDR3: TGTGCCAGCAGCTTAGCGATACAGGCTAGCGAGCAGTACTTC.

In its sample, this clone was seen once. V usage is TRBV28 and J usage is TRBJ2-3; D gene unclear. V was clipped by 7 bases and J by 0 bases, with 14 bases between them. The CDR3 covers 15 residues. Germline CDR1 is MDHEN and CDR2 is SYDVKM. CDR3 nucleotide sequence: TGTGCCAGCACCCGACTGGACCCTAGCACAGATACGCAGTATTTT. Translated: CASTRLDPSTDTQYF.

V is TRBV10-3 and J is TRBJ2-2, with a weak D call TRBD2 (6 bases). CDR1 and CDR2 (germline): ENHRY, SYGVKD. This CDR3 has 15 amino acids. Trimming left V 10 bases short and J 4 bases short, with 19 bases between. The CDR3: CANSGTGEATGELFF. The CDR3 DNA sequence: TGTGCCAACTCCGGGACGGGAGAAGCCACCGGGGAGCTGTTTTTT.

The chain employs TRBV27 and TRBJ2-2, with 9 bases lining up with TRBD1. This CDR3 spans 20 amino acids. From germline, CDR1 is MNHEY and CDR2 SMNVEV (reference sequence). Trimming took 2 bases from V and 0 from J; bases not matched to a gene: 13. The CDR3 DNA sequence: TGTGCCAGCAGTTTAAGGTCTCGGACAGGGGACCTCCCGAACACCGGGGAGCTGTTTTTT. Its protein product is CASSLRSRTGDLPNTGELFF.

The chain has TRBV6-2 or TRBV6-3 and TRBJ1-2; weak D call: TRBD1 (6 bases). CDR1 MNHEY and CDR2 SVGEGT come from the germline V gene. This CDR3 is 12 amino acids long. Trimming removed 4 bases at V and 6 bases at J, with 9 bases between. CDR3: CASSWDINGYTF. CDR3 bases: TGTGCCAGCAGTTGGGACATCAATGGCTACACCTTC.

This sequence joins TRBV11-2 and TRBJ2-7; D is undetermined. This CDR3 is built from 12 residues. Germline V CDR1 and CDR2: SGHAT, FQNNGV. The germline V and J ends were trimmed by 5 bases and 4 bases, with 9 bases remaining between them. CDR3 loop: CASSQTTYEQYF. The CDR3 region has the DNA TGTGCCAGCAGCCAAACCACTTACGAGCAGTACTTC.

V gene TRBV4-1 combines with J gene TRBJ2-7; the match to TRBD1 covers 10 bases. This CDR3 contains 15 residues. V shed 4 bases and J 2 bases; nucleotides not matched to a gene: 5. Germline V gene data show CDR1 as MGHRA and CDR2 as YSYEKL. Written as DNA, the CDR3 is TGCGCCAGCAGCCCGGTGGACAGGGGGGCCTACGAGCAGTACTTC. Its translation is CASSPVDRGAYEQYF.

CDR3 in DNA: TGTGCCAGCAAATCGACAAACTCCTACGAGCAGTACTTC. This codes for CASKSTNSYEQYF. The chain uses TRBV2 and TRBJ2-7, with no clear D. CDR3 length: 13 amino acids. Germline V gene lookup returns CDR1 SNHLY and CDR2 FYNNEI. The ends were cut back, 7 bases at V and 0 bases at J, with 10 bases in the middle.

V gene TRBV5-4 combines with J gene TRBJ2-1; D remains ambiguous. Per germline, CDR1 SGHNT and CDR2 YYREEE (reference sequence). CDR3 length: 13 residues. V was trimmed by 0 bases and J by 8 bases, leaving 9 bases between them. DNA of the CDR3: TGTGCCAGCAGCTTGGTCACCCTCGATGAGCAGTTCTTC. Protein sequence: CASSLVTLDEQFF.

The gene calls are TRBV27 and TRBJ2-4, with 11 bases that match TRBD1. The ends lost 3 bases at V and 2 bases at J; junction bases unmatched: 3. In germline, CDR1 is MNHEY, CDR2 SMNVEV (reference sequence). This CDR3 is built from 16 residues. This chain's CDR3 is CASSFGTGGPKNIQYF. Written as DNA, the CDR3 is TGTGCCAGCAGTTTCGGGACAGGGGGTCCCAAAAACATTCAGTACTTC.

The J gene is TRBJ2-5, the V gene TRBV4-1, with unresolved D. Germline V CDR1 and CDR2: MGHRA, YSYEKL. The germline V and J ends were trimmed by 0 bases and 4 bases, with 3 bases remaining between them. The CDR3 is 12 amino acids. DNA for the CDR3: TGCGCCAGCAGCCAAGAGGGAGAGACCCAGTACTTC. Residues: CASSQEGETQYF.

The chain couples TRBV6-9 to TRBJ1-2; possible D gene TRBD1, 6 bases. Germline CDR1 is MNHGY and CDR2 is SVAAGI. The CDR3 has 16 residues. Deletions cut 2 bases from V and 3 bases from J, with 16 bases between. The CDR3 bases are TGTGCCAGCAGTTATCAGGGGAGGGGAGCACACTATGGCTACACCTTC. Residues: CASSYQGRGAHYGYTF.

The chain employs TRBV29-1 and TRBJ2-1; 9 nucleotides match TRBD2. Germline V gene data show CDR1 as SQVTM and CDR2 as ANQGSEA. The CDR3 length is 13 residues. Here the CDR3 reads CKIAGERYNEQFF. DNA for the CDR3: TGCAAAATAGCGGGGGAAAGATACAATGAGCAGTTCTTC.

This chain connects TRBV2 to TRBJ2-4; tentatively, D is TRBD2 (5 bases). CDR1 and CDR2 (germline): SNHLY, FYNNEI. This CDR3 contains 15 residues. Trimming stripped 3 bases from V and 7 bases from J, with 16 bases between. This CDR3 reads CASSELALASNIQYF. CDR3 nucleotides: TGTGCCAGCAGTGAGCTGGCTCTAGCCTCGAACATTCAGTACTTC.

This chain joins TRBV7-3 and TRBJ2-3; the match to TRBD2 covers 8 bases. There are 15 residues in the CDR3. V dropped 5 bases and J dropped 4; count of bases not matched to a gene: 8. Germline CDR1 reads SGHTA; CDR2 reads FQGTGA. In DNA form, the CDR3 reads TGTGCCAGCAGCCAGGGACTAGGGCGGGCAGATACGCAGTATTTT. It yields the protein CASSQGLGRADTQYF.

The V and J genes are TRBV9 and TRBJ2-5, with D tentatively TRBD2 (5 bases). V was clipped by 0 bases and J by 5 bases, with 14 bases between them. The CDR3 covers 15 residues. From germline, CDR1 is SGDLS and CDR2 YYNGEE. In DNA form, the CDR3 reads TGTGCCAGCAGCGTAGGAGGCAATCGGAGGGAGACCCAGTACTTC. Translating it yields CASSVGGNRRETQYF.

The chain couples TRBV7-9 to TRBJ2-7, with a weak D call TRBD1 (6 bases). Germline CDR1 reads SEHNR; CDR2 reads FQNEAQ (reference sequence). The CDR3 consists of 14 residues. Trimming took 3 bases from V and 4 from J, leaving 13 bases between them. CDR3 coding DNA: TGTGCCAGCAGCTTCACGGGACAACTTTACGAGCAGTACTTC. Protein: CASSFTGQLYEQYF.

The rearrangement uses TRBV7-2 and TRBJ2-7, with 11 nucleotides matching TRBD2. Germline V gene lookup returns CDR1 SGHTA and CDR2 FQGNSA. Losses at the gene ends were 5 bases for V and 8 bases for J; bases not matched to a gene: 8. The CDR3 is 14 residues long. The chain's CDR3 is CASSTGTSGTKQYF. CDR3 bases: TGTGCCAGCAGCACCGGGACTAGCGGCACCAAGCAGTACTTC.

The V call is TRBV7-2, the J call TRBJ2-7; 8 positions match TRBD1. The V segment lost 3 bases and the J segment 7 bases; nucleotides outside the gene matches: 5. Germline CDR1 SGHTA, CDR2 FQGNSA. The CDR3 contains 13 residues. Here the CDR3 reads CASSFQGAQEQYF. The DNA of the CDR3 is TGTGCCAGCAGCTTCCAGGGGGCGCAAGAGCAGTACTTC.

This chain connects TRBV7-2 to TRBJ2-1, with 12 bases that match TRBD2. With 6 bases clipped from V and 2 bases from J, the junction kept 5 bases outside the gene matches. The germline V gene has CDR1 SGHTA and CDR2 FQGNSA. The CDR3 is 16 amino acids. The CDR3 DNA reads TGTGCCAGCAGAAGACTAGCGGGGGTCCCCTACAATGAGCAGTTCTTC. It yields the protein CASRRLAGVPYNEQFF.

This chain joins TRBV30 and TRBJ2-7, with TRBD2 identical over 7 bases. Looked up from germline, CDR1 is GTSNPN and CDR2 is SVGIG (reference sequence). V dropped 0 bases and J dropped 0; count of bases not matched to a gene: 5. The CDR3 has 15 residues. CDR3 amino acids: CAWSVMPGGSYEQYF. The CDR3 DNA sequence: TGTGCCTGGAGTGTAATGCCGGGGGGCTCCTACGAGCAGTACTTC.

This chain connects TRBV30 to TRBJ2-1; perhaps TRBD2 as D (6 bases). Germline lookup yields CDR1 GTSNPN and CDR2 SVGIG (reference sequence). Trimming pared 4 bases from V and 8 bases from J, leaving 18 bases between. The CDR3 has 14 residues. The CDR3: CAWTGDQPVHEQFF. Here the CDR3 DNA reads TGTGCCTGGACGGGGGACCAACCCGTGCATGAGCAGTTCTTC.